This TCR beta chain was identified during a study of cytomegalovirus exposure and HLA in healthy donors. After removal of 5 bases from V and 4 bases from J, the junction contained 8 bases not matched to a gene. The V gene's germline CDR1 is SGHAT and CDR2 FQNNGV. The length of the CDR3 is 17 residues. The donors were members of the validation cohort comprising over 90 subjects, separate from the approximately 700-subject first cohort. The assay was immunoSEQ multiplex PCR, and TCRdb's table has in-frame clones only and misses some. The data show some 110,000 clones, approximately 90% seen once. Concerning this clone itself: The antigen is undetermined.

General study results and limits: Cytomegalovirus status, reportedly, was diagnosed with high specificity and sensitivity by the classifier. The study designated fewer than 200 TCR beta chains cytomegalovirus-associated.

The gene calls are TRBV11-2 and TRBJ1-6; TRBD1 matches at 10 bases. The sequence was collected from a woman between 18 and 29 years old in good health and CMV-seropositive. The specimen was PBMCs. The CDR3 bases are TGTGCCAGCAGCCCACTGGACAGGGGGACTTATAATTCACCCCTCCACTTT. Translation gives CASSPLDRGTYNSPLHF.